A selection of T cell receptor beta chains follows, all from one sample in a study of beta chain features in type 1 diabetes. Measured with immunoSEQ multiplex PCR; TCRdb has only the in-frame clones, and not every one. This table holds approximately 260,000 clones, over 20% found once. Sequencing was done on a sample of naive CD4+ T cells from blood. These receptors originate from a woman aged 40 to 55 with type 1 diabetes. The CDR3 runs from the conserved cysteine through the conserved F or W. The D gene is left open where the match is weak. Clone size is stated in some rows and not others, as once, few, many or a class when expanded.

- TRBJ1-5 TRBV27 - CASSLSVGQLGNQPQHF TGTGCCAGCAGTTTATCGGTTGGGCAGCTTGGCAATCAGCCCCAGCATTTT
- TRBJ2-7 TRBV29-1 - CSVEGSGRSEQYF TGCAGCGTTGAAGGCTCTGGGAGGAGCGAGCAGTACTTC
- TRBJ2-5 TRBV2 TRBD2 CASSLVTSGGQETQYF TGTGCCAGCAGTCTTGTTACTAGCGGGGGCCAAGAGACCCAGTACTTC
few TRBJ1-5 TRBV5-1 TRBD1 CASRPGTGIGQPQHF TGCGCCAGCAGGCCCGGGACAGGGATAGGTCAGCCCCAGCATTTT
- TRBJ2-1 TRBV7-8 - CASSLEQGAYNEQFF TGTGCCAGCAGCTTAGAACAGGGTGCGTACAATGAGCAGTTCTTC
- TRBJ1-4 TRBV9 TRBD1 CASSPRTGWDTNEKLFF TGTGCCAGCAGCCCCCGGACAGGGTGGGACACAAATGAAAAACTGTTTTTT
- TRBJ2-6 TRBV4-1 TRBD1 CASSQDSGQALSGANVLTF TGCGCCAGCAGCCAAGATTCGGGACAGGCCCTTTCTGGGGCCAACGTCCTGACTTTC
- TRBJ1-1 TRBV6-5 - CASLRRENTEAFF TGTGCCAGCCTACGGAGGGAGAACACTGAAGCTTTCTTT
few TRBJ2-5 TRBV5-1 - CASSFNRLGETQYF TGCGCCAGCAGCTTTAACAGGTTGGGAGAGACCCAGTACTTC
few TRBJ2-4 TRBV7-2 TRBD1 CASSSGQAEIQYF TGTGCCAGCAGCTCAGGACAGGCCGAGATTCAGTACTTC
few TRBJ2-5 TRBV7-9 - CASSSGGQETQYF TGTGCCAGCAGCTCTGGCGGCCAAGAGACCCAGTACTTC
few TRBJ2-7 TRBV10-3 - CAISESTGSYEQYF TGTGCCATCAGTGAGTCAACAGGTTCCTACGAGCAGTACTTC
few TRBJ1-4 TRBV30 TRBD1 CAWMPRPGQGSEKLFF TGTGCCTGGATGCCCCGCCCGGGACAGGGCTCCGAAAAACTGTTTTTT
- TRBJ1-2 TRBV18 - CASSTDRSYGYTF TGTGCCAGCTCAACTGACAGGTCCTATGGCTACACCTTC
- TRBJ2-5 TRBV27 TRBD1 CATGQGRETQYF TGTGCCACCGGACAGGGAAGAGAGACCCAGTACTTC
few TRBJ1-2 TRBV15 - CATSTEQGPYGYTF TGTGCCACCAGCACTGAACAGGGCCCTTATGGCTACACCTTC
- TRBJ2-1 TRBV30 TRBD2 CAWSVVGLAGPFF TGTGCCTGGAGTGTTGTTGGGTTAGCGGGACCGTTCTTC
- TRBJ2-5 TRBV5-1 TRBD1 CASSLTGGETQYF TGCGCCAGCAGCTTGACAGGGGGAGAGACCCAGTACTTC
- TRBJ1-5 TRBV7-9 - CASSSAGDGLTQHF TGTGCCAGCAGCTCTGCAGGGGACGGATTGACCCAGCATTTT
few TRBJ2-1 TRBV29-1 - CSGGSWTRGIEEQFF TGCAGCGGGGGCAGTTGGACTAGGGGGATAGAGGAGCAGTTCTTC
- TRBJ2-7 TRBV11-2 TRBD2 CASSGTSSSYEQYF TGCGCCAGCAGTGGGACTAGCAGCTCCTACGAGCAGTACTTC
- TRBJ2-3 TRBV16 TRBD2 CASSQEDLFLAGGLDTQYF TGTGCCAGCAGCCAAGAAGACCTTTTCCTAGCGGGAGGATTAGATACGCAGTATTTT
few TRBJ2-1 TRBV2 TRBD2 CASSPGLAGNEQFF TGTGCCAGCAGCCCGGGACTAGCGGGAAATGAGCAGTTCTTC
- TRBJ2-3 TRBV9 TRBD1 CASSIVGTANTDTQYF TGTGCCAGCAGCATAGTCGGGACAGCTAACACAGATACGCAGTATTTT
- TRBJ2-5 TRBV5-1 TRBD2 CASSLTSGQETQYF TGCGCCAGCAGCTTGACTAGCGGACAAGAGACCCAGTACTTC
few TRBJ2-7 TRBV5-1 TRBD1 CASSSPPGQGPPESYF TGCGCCAGCAGCAGCCCACCGGGACAGGGGCCTCCGGAGTCGTACTTC
few TRBJ2-3 TRBV5-4 TRBD2 CASSWDSGRDTQYF TGTGCCAGCAGCTGGGATAGCGGGAGAGATACGCAGTATTTT
- TRBJ2-7 TRBV6-5 - CASSYGADRSYEQYF TGTGCCAGCAGTTACGGGGCCGACCGGTCCTACGAGCAGTACTTC
- TRBJ2-2 TRBV29-1 TRBD2 CSAGGERNTGELFF TGCAGCGCGGGGGGGGAAAGGAACACCGGGGAGCTGTTTTTT
- TRBJ2-7 TRBV7-9 - CASSLSYEQYF TGTGCCAGCAGCCTTTCCTACGAGCAGTACTTC
- TRBJ1-1 TRBV2 - CASSEQGTHTEAFF TGTGCCAGCAGTGAACAGGGAACGCACACTGAAGCTTTCTTT
- TRBJ2-1 TRBV4-1 TRBD1 CASSQLDRSSYNEQFF TGCGCCAGCAGCCAGCTGGACAGGAGCTCCTACAATGAGCAGTTCTTC
few TRBJ2-1 TRBV11-2 TRBD2 CASSPGTSGVATYNEQFF TGTGCCAGCAGCCCTGGGACTAGCGGGGTTGCGACCTACAATGAGCAGTTCTTC
- TRBJ2-3 TRBV6-6 TRBD2 CASTETGGSDTQYF TGTGCCAGCACCGAAACGGGAGGCTCAGATACGCAGTATTTT
- TRBJ2-3 TRBV9 TRBD2 CASSVGGGAGVSDTQYF TGTGCCAGCAGCGTAGGGGGCGGAGCGGGAGTATCAGATACGCAGTATTTT
- TRBJ1-2 TRBV7-3 - CASSLIGARGYTF TGTGCCAGCAGCTTAATAGGGGCTCGGGGCTACACCTTC
- TRBJ2-7 TRBV7-9 TRBD1 CASSLDRGTYEQYF TGTGCCAGCAGCCTGGACAGGGGCACCTACGAGCAGTACTTC
- TRBJ2-1 TRBV29-1 TRBD2 CSISGLSSYNEQFF TGCAGCATTAGCGGGCTTAGCTCCTACAATGAGCAGTTCTTC
once TRBJ1-5 TRBV4-3 - CASSHMRGQPQHF TGCGCCAGCAGCCACATGCGGGGTCAGCCCCAGCATTTT
few TRBJ2-3 TRBV4-1 - CASRHQLDADTQYF TGCGCCAGCAGGCACCAGCTAGATGCAGATACGCAGTATTTT
- TRBJ1-2 TRBV27 TRBD1 CASSLDGTAYGYTF TGTGCCAGCAGTTTAGACGGGACAGCTTATGGCTACACCTTC